This T cell receptor (beta chain) is from a study of T cells in Graves' hyperthyroidism and ophthalmopathy. This clonotype occurred many times. No antigen is known for it. Findings of the study overall: Researchers report that a 13 V-J model separated ophthalmopathy from stable hyperthyroidism.

Together with thyroid ultrasound, orbital computed tomography, serum thyroxine and TRAb, clinical symptoms were used for diagnoses. The CDR3 sequence is 17 residues long. Germline V gene sequence: CDR1 MDHEN, CDR2 SYDVKM. The junction had 6 bases not matched to a gene; V was cut back by 3 bases and J by 4 bases. TCR beta CDR3 regions were amplified from RNA transcripts. In the first-round RT-PCR of the TCR CDR3, the HTBI primer set was used. TCRdb re-derived calls from the multiplex PCR reads in MiXCR, one entry per CDR3 protein. The sample lists about 500,000 distinct CDR3 sequences, roughly 18% occurring once.

The sequence was collected from a woman younger than 35 with Graves' ophthalmopathy. The material sequenced was blood. This rearrangement joins TRBV28 to TRBJ2-2, with 12 positions matching TRBD2. In DNA form, the CDR3 reads TGTGCCAGCAGTTTTCTAGCGGGAGGGCCTAGCACCGGGGAGCTGTTTTTT. Translation: CASSFLAGGPSTGELFF.